The clone carrying this TCR beta chain was seen ten or more times. Its antigen remains unidentified. TCR beta CDR3 regions were amplified from RNA transcripts. The study used the HTBI primer set for a first-round RT-PCR of the TCR CDR3. TCRdb itself ran the multiplex PCR reads through MiXCR, one entry per CDR3 protein. The data hold 600,000 to 650,000 distinct CDR3 sequences, with less than 25% observed a single time. This record belongs to a study of T cells in Graves' hyperthyroidism and ophthalmopathy. Overall study: Staff took peripheral blood when the initial diagnosis was made, before any treatment began.

Germline lookup yields CDR1 MNHNS and CDR2 SASEGT. The CDR3 is 14 residues long. The V end was cut by 8 bases, the J end by 4 bases, with 15 bases between. Findings and caveats of the study: The authors' 13 V-J model separated ophthalmopathy from stable hyperthyroidism. Most thyroid-expanded clonotypes above 0.001 were also found in blood.

A Clinical Activity Score of at least 3, a NOSPECS grade of at least 4 and a duration under 3 months were recorded in the ophthalmopathy patients. The sequence came from a man aged 25 to 45 with Graves' ophthalmopathy. The sequencing sample was made of blood. This chain joins TRBV6-1 and TRBJ1-5; D not certain. The CDR3 sequence: CASLPSPSNQPQHF. The CDR3 nucleotides read TGTGCCAGCTTACCTAGCCCAAGTAATCAGCCCCAGCATTTT.